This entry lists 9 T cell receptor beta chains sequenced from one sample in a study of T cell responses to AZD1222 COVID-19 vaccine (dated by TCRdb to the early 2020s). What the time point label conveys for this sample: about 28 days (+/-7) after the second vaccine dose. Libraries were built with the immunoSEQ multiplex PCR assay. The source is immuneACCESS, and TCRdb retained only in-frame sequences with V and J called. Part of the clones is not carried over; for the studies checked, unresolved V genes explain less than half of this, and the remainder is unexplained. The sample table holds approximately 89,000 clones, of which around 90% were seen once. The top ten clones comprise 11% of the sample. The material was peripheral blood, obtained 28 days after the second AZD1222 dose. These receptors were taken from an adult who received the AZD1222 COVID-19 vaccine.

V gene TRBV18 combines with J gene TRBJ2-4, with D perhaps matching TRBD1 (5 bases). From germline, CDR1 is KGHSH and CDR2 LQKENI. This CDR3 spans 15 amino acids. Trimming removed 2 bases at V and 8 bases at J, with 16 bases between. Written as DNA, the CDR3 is TGTGCCAGCTCACCAAAGAGCAGGGATGCGCACATTCAGTACTTC. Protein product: CASSPKSRDAHIQYF.

In DNA, the CDR3 is TGTGCCAGCAGCGGACGGTATGGCGGGGGATCCTACGAGCAGTACTTC. Protein sequence: CASSGRYGGGSYEQYF. The V gene is TRBV5-6, the J gene TRBJ2-7; TRBD2 agrees at 7 bases. The CDR3 contains 16 residues. The germline V gene encodes CDR1 SGHDT and CDR2 YYEEEE. Trimming at V came to 4 bases and at J to 1 base, leaving 11 bases not matched to a gene.

CDR3 bases: TGTGCCAGCAGCGAGGAGGGACTCCCCGAGGATGAGCAGTTCTTC. It encodes CASSEEGLPEDEQFF. This rearrangement joins TRBV9 to TRBJ2-1; the D gene is possibly TRBD2 (6 bases). CDR1 is SGDLS and CDR2 is YYNGEE in the germline V gene. The CDR3 has 15 residues. Trimming stripped 3 bases from V and 8 bases from J, with 18 bases between.

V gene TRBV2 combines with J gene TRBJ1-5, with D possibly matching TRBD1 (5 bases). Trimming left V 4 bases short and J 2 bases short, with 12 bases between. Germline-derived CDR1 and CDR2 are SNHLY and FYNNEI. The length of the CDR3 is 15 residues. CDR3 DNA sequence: TGTGCCAGCAGTGTACCAGGGCACGGCAATCAGCCCCAGCATTTT. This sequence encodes CASSVPGHGNQPQHF. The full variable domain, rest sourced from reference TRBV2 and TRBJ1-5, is EPEVTQTPSHQVTQMGQEVILRCVPISNHLYFYWYRQILGQKVEFLVSFYNNEISEKSEIFDDQFSVERPDGSNFTLKIRSTKLEDSAMYFCASSVPGHGNQPQHFGDGTRLSIL.

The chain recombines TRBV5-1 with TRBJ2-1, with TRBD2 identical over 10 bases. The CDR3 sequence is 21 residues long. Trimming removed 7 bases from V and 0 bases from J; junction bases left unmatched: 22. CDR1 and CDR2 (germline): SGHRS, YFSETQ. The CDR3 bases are TGCGCCAGCCGAACCATCCATTCCGGGACTAGCGTTAGTAGCTCCTACAATGAGCAGTTCTTC. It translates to CASRTIHSGTSVSSSYNEQFF. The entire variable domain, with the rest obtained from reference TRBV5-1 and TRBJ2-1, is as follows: KAGVTQTPRYLIKTRGQQVTLSCSPISGHRSVSWYQQTPGQGLQFLFEYFSETQRNKGNFPGRFSGRQFSNSRSEMNVSTLELGDSALYLCASRTIHSGTSVSSSYNEQFFGPGTRLTVL.

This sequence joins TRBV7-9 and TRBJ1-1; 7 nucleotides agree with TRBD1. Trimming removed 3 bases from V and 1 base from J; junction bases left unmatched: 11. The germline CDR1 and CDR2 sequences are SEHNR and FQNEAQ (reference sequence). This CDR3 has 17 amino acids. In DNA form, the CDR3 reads TGTGCCAGCAGCTTGCCGTGGACAGGATGGGCGAACACTGAAGCTTTCTTT. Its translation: CASSLPWTGWANTEAFF.

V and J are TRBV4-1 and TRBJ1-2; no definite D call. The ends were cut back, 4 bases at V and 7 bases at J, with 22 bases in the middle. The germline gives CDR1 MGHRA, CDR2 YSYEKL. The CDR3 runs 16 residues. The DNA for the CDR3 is TGCGCCAGCAGCCCGGAGGCGGGCGCGGGGAGGGTTGGCTACACCTTC. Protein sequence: CASSPEAGAGRVGYTF.

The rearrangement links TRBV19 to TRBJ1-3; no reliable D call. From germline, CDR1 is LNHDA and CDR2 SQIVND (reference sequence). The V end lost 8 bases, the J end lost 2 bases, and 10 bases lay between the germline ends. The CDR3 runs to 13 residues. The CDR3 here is CASPGEAGNTIYF. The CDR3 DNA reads TGTGCCAGTCCGGGAGAGGCTGGAAACACCATATATTTT. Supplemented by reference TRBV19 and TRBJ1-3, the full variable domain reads DGGITQSPKYLFRKEGQNVTLSCEQNLNHDAMYWYRQDPGQGLRLIYYSQIVNDFQKGDIAEGYSVSREKKESFPLTVTSAQKNPTAFYLCASPGEAGNTIYFGEGSWLTVV.

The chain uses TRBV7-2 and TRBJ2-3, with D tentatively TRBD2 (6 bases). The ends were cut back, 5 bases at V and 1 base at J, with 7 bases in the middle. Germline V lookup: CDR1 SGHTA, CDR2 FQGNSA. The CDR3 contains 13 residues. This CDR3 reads CASSERGTDTQYF. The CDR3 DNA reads TGTGCCAGCAGCGAGCGGGGCACAGATACGCAGTATTTT.